The TCR beta chain described here comes from a study of spatial heterogeneity in lung cancer. Time point specified: sample taken at primary tumor resection. Study-level results: Expanded alpha and beta TCR counts within tumors tracked tumor mutation counts. Sequencing reached an estimated coverage of tumor T cells that was only around 7% for alpha chains and roughly 12% for beta chains.

Every TCR cDNA molecule bore its own unique molecular identifier. A single record per CDR3 protein comes from TCRdb applying MiXCR to the 5' RACE reads. The profile shows around 15,000 distinct CDR3 sequences, around 7.1% of them singletons. As regards this clonotype: Its antigen is still unknown. The library was built for alpha chains, so this beta chain is an off-target read and its size means little.

The sample here was lung tumor tissue, taken at surgery. The receptor's source is a female donor with early-stage non-small cell lung cancer.

CDR3 region: CASSPAPTIRLQETQYF. CDR3 DNA sequence: TGTGCCAGCAGCCCCGCGCCTACCATCAGGCTACAAGAGACCCAGTACTTC. This chain links TRBV7-2 with TRBJ2-5; no firm D call. CDR3 size: 17 residues. The germline V gene has CDR1 SGHTA and CDR2 FQGNSA. V was cut by 5 bases and J by 2 bases, with 21 bases left in between.